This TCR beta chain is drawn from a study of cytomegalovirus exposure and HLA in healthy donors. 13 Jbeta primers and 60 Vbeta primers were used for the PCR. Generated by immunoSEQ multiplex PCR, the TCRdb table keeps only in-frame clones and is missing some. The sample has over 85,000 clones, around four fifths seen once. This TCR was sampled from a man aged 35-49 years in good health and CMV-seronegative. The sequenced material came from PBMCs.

The CDR3 is CASRRGQLSHTEAFF. The CDR3 nucleotides are TGTGCCAGCAGACGGGGACAGTTAAGCCATACTGAAGCTTTCTTT. The V call is TRBV6-5, the J call TRBJ1-1; 7 bases are a match to TRBD1. The CDR3 is 15 amino acids. CDR1 is MNHEY, CDR2 SVGAGI, per germline. Trimming cost V 6 bases and J 5 bases; bases outside gene matches: 12.